This note documents a single TCR beta chain sequence. No antigen is known for it. Second-dose intervals of approximately 4 or approximately 12 weeks were pooled. This sample is part of a study of T cell responses to AZD1222 COVID-19 vaccine. Study-wide results and limits: The study reported that nearly half of spike-specific TCRs target unmutated variant regions. Dominant CD4 TCR responses targeted spike regions 160-218 and 743-854. The number of AZD1222 recipients seropositive at baseline was only 6 or 7.

Assay used: immunoSEQ multiplex PCR; TCRdb lists only in-frame clones, some missing. The sample yields approximately 150,000 clones, approximately 89% seen once. The clonotype originates from an adult who received the AZD1222 COVID-19 vaccine. Sequenced here: peripheral blood, sampled 28 days after the second AZD1222 dose.

In DNA, the CDR3 is TGTGCCAGCAGTTCTAATAGGGGCGCAACTAATGAAAAACTGTTTTTT. Its translation is CASSSNRGATNEKLFF. The J gene is TRBJ1-4, the V gene TRBV7-9; a possible D gene is TRBD1 (5 bases). CDR1 and CDR2 from the germline V gene are SEHNR and FQNEAQ (reference sequence). Trimming stripped 6 bases from V and 0 bases from J, with 14 bases between. The CDR3 is made up of 16 amino acids.